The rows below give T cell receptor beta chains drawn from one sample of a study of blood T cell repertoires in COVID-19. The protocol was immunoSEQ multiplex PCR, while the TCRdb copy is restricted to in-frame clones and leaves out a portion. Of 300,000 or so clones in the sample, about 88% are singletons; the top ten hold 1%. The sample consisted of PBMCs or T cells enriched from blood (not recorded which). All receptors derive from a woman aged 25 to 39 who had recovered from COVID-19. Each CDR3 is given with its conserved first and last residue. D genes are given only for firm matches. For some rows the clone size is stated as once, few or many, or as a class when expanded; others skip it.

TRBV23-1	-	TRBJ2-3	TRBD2	TGCGCCAGCAGTCAATCGCCTAGCGGGGGTCGACATACGCAGTATTTT	CASSQSPSGGRHTQYF
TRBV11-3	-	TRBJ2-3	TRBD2	TGTGCCAGCAGTCAAGGGACTAGCGGGGTAACAGATACGCAGTATTTT	CASSQGTSGVTDTQYF
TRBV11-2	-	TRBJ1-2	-	TGTGCCAGCAGCTCCTGGCCCGGGAGGCCATACGCTGGCTACACCTTC	CASSSWPGRPYAGYTF
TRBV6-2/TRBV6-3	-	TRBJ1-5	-	TGTGCCAGCAGTTACTGGGCAGTTAGCAATCAGCCCCAGCATTTT	CASSYWAVSNQPQHF
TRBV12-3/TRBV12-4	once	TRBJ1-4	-	TGTGCCAGCCGGGGGGCCGGCGAAAAACTGTTTTTT	CASRGAGEKLFF
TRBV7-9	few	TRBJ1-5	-	TGTGCCAGCAGCCAAGGGGCGGGACAGCCCCAGCATTTT	CASSQGAGQPQHF
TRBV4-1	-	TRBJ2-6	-	TGCGCCAGCAGCCAAGATTTTGCCGTGCGGATCTCTGGGGCCAACGTCCTGACTTTC	CASSQDFAVRISGANVLTF
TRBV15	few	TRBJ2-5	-	TGTGCCACCGGAAGCGGGTGGGGTTTGGGAGAGACCCAGTACTTC	CATGSGWGLGETQYF
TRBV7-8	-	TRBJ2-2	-	TGTGCCAGCAGCTTAGCGTCGCAGTACGGGGAGCTGTTTTTT	CASSLASQYGELFF
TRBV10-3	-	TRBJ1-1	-	TGTGCCATCAGTGATTCCGTGAACACTGAAGCTTTCTTT	CAISDSVNTEAFF
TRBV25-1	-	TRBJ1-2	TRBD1	TGTGCCAGCAGCATGGCAGGGGGTGGTGGCTATGGCTACACCTTC	CASSMAGGGGYGYTF
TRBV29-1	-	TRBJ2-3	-	TGCAGCGCCAAGGGGACACTGAGCACAGATACGCAGTATTTT	CSAKGTLSTDTQYF
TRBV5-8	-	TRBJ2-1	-	TGTGCCAGCAGCCTTAGAGGGATGGGCTACAATGAGCAGTTCTTC	CASSLRGMGYNEQFF
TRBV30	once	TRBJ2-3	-	TGTGCCTGGAGTGTACGAGCAGATACGCAGTATTTT	CAWSVRADTQYF
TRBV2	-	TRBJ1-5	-	TGTGCCAGCAGTGTGGCAGATAGCAATCAGCCCCAGCATTTT	CASSVADSNQPQHF
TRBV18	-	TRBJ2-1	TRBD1	TGTGCCAGCTCAACGACAGGGGGAGGTAATGAGCAGTTCTTC	CASSTTGGGNEQFF
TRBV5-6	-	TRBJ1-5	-	TGTGCCAGCAGCTTGGCAGGCACGCTTGAGGGGCCCCAGCATTTT	CASSLAGTLEGPQHF
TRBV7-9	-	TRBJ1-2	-	TGTGCCAGCGGATGGGGCACCGGCTACACCTTC	CASGWGTGYTF
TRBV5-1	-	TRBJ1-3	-	TGCGCCAGCAGAGTAGCAGCCAACTCTGGAAACACCATATATTTT	CASRVAANSGNTIYF